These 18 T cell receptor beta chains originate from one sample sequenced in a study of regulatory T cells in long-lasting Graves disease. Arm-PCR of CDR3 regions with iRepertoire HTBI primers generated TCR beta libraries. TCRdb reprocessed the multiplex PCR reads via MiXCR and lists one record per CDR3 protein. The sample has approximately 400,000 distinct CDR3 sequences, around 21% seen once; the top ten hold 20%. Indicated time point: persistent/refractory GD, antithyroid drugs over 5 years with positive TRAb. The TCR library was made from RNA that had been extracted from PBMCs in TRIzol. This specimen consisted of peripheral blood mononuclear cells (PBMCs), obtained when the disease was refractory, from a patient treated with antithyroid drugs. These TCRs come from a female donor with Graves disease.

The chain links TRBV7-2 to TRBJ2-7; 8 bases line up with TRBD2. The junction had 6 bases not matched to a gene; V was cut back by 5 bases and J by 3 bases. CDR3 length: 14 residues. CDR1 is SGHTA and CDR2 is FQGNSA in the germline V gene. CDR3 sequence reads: CASSHLGLVYEQYF. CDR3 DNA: TGTGCCAGCAGCCATCTGGGACTAGTCTACGAGCAGTACTTC.

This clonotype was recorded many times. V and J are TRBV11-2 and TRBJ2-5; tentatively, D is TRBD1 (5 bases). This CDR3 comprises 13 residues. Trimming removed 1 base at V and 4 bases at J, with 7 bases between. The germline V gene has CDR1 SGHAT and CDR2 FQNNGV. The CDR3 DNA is TGTGCCAGCAGCTTAGCAGGGTCAGAGACCCAGTACTTC. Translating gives CASSLAGSETQYF.

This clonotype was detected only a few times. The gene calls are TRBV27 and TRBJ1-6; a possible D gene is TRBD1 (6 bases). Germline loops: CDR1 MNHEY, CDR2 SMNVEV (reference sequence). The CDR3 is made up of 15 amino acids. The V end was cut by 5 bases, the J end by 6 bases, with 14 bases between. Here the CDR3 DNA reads TGTGCCAGCAGTAGACAATGGGGGGCTAATTCACCCCTCCACTTT. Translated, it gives CASSRQWGANSPLHF.

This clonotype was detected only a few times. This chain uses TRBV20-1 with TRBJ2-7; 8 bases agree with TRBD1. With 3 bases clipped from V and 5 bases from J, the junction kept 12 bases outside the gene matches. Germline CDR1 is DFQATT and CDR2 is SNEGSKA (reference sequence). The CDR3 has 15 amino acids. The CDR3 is CSASLPDRGLDEQYF. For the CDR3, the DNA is TGCAGTGCTAGCCTGCCCGACAGGGGTTTGGACGAGCAGTACTTC.

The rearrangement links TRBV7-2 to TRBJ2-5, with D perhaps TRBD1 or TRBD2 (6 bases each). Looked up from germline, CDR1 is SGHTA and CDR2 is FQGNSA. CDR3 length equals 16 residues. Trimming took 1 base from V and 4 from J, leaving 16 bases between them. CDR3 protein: CASSLDWARGPETQYF. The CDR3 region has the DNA TGTGCCAGCAGCTTAGATTGGGCCCGGGGGCCAGAGACCCAGTACTTC.

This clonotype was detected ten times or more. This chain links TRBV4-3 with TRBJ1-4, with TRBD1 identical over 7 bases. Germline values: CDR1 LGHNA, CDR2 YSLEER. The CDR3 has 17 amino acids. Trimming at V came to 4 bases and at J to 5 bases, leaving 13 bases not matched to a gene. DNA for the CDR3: TGCGCCAGCAGCCGCAAGATGGTAGGGGGCGGGAATGAAAAACTGTTTTTT. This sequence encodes CASSRKMVGGGNEKLFF.

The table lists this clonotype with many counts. The CDR3 bases are TGTGCCAGCAGCCCCCCCGGGAGCGGACAAGAGACCCAGTACTTC. It specifies CASSPPGSGQETQYF. V is TRBV12-3 or TRBV12-4 and J is TRBJ2-5; maybe TRBD2 (6 bases). The CDR3 spans 15 residues. With 6 bases removed from V and 2 bases from J, the gap between germline ends came to 16 bases.

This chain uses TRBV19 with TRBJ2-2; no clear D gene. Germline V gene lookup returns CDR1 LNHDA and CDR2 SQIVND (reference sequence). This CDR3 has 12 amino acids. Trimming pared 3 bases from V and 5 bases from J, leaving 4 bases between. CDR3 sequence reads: CASSIWTGELFF. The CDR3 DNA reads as TGTGCCAGTAGTATTTGGACCGGGGAGCTGTTTTTT.

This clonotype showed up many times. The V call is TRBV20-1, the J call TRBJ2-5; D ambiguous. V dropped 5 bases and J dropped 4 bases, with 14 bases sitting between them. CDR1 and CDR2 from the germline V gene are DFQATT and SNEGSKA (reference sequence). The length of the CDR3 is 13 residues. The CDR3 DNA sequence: TGCAGTGCTTCTGAGGTTTGGGGAGAGACCCAGTACTTC. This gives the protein CSASEVWGETQYF.

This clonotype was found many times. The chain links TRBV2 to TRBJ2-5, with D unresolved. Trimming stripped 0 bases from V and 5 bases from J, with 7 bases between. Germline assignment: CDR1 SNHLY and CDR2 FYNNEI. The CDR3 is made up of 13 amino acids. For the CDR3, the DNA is TGTGCCAGCAGTGAAGCCGGGTGGGAGACCCAGTACTTC. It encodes CASSEAGWETQYF.

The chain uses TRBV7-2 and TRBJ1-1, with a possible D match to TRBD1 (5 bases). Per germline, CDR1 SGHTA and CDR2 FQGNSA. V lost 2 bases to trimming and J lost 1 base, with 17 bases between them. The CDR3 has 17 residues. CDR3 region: CASSLRGQRWGNTEAFF. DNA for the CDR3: TGTGCCAGCAGCTTAAGGGGCCAACGATGGGGGAACACTGAAGCTTTCTTT.

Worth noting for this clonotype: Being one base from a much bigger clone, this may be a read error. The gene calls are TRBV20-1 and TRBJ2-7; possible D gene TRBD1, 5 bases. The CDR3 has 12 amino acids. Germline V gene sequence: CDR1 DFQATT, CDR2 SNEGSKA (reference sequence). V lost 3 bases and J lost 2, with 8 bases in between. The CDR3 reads CSASQGAYEQYF. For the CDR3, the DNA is TGCAGTGCTAGTCAGGGTGCCTACGAGCAGTACTTC.

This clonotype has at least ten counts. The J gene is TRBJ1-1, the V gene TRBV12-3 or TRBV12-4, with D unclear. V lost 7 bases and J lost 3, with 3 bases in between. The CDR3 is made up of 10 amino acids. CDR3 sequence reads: CASMYTEAFF. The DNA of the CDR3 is TGTGCCAGCATGTACACTGAAGCTTTCTTT.

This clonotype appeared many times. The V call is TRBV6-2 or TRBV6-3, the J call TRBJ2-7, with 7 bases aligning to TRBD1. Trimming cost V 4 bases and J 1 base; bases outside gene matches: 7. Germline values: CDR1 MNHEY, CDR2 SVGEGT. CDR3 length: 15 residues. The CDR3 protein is CASSFGTDFSYEQYF. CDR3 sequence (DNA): TGTGCCAGCAGTTTCGGGACAGATTTTTCCTACGAGCAGTACTTC.

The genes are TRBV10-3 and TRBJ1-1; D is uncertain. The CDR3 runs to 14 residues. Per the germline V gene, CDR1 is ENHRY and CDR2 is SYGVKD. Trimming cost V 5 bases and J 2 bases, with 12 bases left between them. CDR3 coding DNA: TGTGCCATCAGTTCGAGTTATGAAAACACTGAAGCTTTCTTT. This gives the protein CAISSSYENTEAFF.

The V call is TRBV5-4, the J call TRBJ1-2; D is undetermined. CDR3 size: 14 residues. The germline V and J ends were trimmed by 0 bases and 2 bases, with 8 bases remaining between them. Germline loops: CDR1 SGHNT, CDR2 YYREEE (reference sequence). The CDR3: CASSLAGLNYGYTF. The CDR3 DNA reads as TGTGCCAGCAGCTTGGCGGGGTTAAACTATGGCTACACCTTC.

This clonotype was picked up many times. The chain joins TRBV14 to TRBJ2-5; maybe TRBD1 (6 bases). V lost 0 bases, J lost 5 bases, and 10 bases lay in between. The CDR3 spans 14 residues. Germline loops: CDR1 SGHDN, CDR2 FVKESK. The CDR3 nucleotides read TGTGCCAGCAGCCAAGACAGGGGAAAGGAGACCCAGTACTTC. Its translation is CASSQDRGKETQYF.

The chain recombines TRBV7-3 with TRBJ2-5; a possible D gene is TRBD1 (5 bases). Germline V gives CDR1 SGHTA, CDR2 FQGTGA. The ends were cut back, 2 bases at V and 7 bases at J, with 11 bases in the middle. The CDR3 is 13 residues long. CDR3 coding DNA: TGTGCCAGCAGCTTAGGGTGGGGCGGGACCCAGTACTTC. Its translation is CASSLGWGGTQYF.